These 4 T cell receptor beta chains were sequenced from one sample in a study of technical replicates of blood from a handful of donors. TCRdb's table, derived via immunoSEQ multiplex PCR, lists solely in-frame clones and lacks some. The sample lists approximately 80,000 clones; 95% to 98% were seen once. Sequences were obtained from T cells isolated from PBMCs. The origin of the receptors is a human donor in good health.

The chain has TRBV30 and TRBJ2-2; no firm D call. CDR3 length equals 12 residues. V was shortened by 0 bases and J by 7 bases, with 6 bases between the two germline ends. Germline values: CDR1 GTSNPN, CDR2 SVGIG (reference sequence). The CDR3 bases are TGTGCCTGGAGTGTACGGTTCGGGGAGCTGTTTTTT. This translates into CAWSVRFGELFF. The full variable domain, in which reference TRBV30 and TRBJ2-2 provide the parts outside the CDR3, is SQTIHQWPATLVQPVGSPLSLECTVEGTSNPNLYWYRQAAGRGLQLLFYSVGIGQISSEVPQNLSASRPQDRQFILSSKKLLLSDSGFYLCAWSVRFGELFFGEGSRLTVL.

This rearrangement joins TRBV28 to TRBJ2-1; 9 nucleotides agree with TRBD2. With 6 bases clipped from V and 8 bases from J, the junction kept 14 bases outside the gene matches. CDR1 is MDHEN and CDR2 is SYDVKM in the germline V gene. The CDR3 is made up of 16 amino acids. Here the CDR3 reads CASSPAAGGRGDEQFF. The CDR3 DNA sequence: TGTGCCAGCAGCCCCGCAGCGGGAGGCCGCGGCGATGAGCAGTTCTTC.

The V call is TRBV29-1, the J call TRBJ2-2; perhaps TRBD1 as D (5 bases). This CDR3 contains 13 residues. V shed 3 bases and J shed 1 base, with 6 bases lying between them. The germline V gene encodes CDR1 SQVTM and CDR2 ANQGSEA. CDR3 bases: TGCAGCGTTGATACAGGGAACACCGGGGAGCTGTTTTTT. It encodes CSVDTGNTGELFF.

The rearrangement uses TRBV10-3 and TRBJ2-7, with D perhaps matching TRBD1 (6 bases). Germline values: CDR1 ENHRY, CDR2 SYGVKD. V gave up 5 bases and J gave up 0 bases, with 17 bases separating them. This CDR3 has 16 amino acids. The DNA of the CDR3 is TGTGCCATCAGTCGACCGGAACAGGGATCCTCCTACGAGCAGTACTTC. Amino acids: CAISRPEQGSSYEQYF.